Below, 31 T cell receptor beta chains from the same sample are listed, as sequenced in a study of shared clonotypes between healthy human individuals. The protocol was immunoSEQ multiplex PCR, while the TCRdb copy is restricted to in-frame clones and leaves out a portion. Of more than 2,000,000 clones in the sample, 80% to 95% were seen once. Input material: naive CD4+ T cells from PBMCs. As to subset: CD45RA+ positively selected. These TCRs come from a man aged 18 to 30 in good health. Some clones in this sample may be carry-over from other donors' samples.

The gene calls are TRBV5-1 and TRBJ2-2, with unresolved D. Germline assignment: CDR1 SGHRS and CDR2 YFSETQ. The V gene lost 4 bases and the J gene lost 2 bases, with 9 bases spanning the gap. The CDR3 is 14 residues long. DNA of the CDR3: TGCGCCAGCAGCCCACACGGCAACACCGGGGAGCTGTTTTTT. Its protein product is CASSPHGNTGELFF.

This rearrangement joins TRBV27 to TRBJ2-1, with TRBD2 matching over 8 bases. The CDR3 sequence is 16 residues long. V lost 4 bases, J lost 4 bases, and 9 bases stayed unmatched. CDR1 is MNHEY and CDR2 is SMNVEV in the germline V gene (reference sequence). CDR3 protein: CASSSVPGLDYNEQFF. For the CDR3, the DNA is TGTGCCAGCAGTTCAGTCCCGGGACTAGATTACAATGAGCAGTTCTTC.

V and J are TRBV5-1 and TRBJ1-4, with D hard to call. Between the trimmed V and J ends, which lost 1 base and 8 bases, there was a span of 9 bases. Germline V gene lookup returns CDR1 SGHRS and CDR2 YFSETQ. The CDR3 is made up of 13 amino acids. CDR3 sequence reads: CASSLRFGEKLFF. The CDR3 DNA is TGCGCCAGCAGCTTGAGGTTTGGCGAAAAACTGTTTTTT.

CDR3 region: CASRRGNHVSYNEQFF. CDR3 coding DNA: TGTGCCTCCAGACGAGGGAACCACGTCTCCTACAATGAGCAGTTCTTC. The chain links TRBV19 to TRBJ2-1; tentatively, D is TRBD2 (5 bases). This CDR3 is 16 amino acids long. Germline CDR1 reads LNHDA; CDR2 reads SQIVND (reference sequence). V lost 11 bases, J lost 0 bases, and 20 bases lay in between.

This chain joins TRBV28 and TRBJ1-1; maybe TRBD1 (6 bases). Between the trimmed V and J ends, which lost 6 bases and 3 bases, there was a span of 20 bases. The CDR3 extends over 16 amino acids. Germline V gene sequence: CDR1 MDHEN, CDR2 SYDVKM. The CDR3, as DNA: TGTGCCAGCAGACCCACAGGGAGGCCGGCGGACACTGAAGCTTTCTTT. It encodes CASRPTGRPADTEAFF.

This clone appeared a single time. The gene calls are TRBV29-1 and TRBJ2-1; 10 bases agree with TRBD1. Germline V lookup: CDR1 SQVTM, CDR2 ANQGSEA. This CDR3 is built from 15 residues. The junction had 9 bases not matched to a gene; V was cut back by 6 bases and J by 4 bases. The CDR3 here is CSVARDRGRYNEQFF. CDR3 nucleotides: TGCAGCGTCGCCCGGGACAGGGGTCGGTACAATGAGCAGTTCTTC.

J is TRBJ2-1 and V is TRBV5-8, with D hard to call. The CDR3 is 15 amino acids. The V end was cut by 4 bases, the J end by 0 bases, with 11 bases between. Germline V gives CDR1 SGHTS, CDR2 YDEGEE. The CDR3 region has the DNA TGTGCCAGCAGCGCGGAAGGGTTCTCCTACAATGAGCAGTTCTTC. It translates to CASSAEGFSYNEQFF.

The chain combines TRBV6-5 with TRBJ2-7; D remains unclear. V was clipped by 4 bases and J by 2 bases, with 12 bases between them. The germline CDR1 and CDR2 sequences are MNHEY and SVGAGI. The CDR3 extends over 14 amino acids. In DNA, the CDR3 is TGTGCCAGCAGTTCGGGCAAGAAGGCCTACGAGCAGTACTTC. Residues: CASSSGKKAYEQYF.

V usage is TRBV7-2 and J usage is TRBJ1-2; 12 bases match TRBD1. Unmatched junction bases numbered 6, after V lost 6 bases and J lost 7 bases. This CDR3 region has 14 residues. Per germline, CDR1 SGHTA and CDR2 FQGNSA. The CDR3 DNA sequence: TGTGCCAGCAGGCCCGGGACAGGGGGCTCTGGCTACACCTTC. Protein: CASRPGTGGSGYTF. The full variable domain, rest sourced from reference TRBV7-2 and TRBJ1-2, is GAGVSQSPSNKVTEKGKDVELRCDPISGHTALYWYRQSLGQGLEFLIYFQGNSAPDKSGLPSDRFSAERTGGSVSTLTIQRTQQEDSAVYLCASRPGTGGSGYTFGSGTRLTVV.

This sequence joins TRBV9 and TRBJ2-5; unclear D gene. CDR1 and CDR2 (germline): SGDLS, YYNGEE. The CDR3 runs 13 residues. V was trimmed by 3 bases and J by 2 bases, leaving 8 bases between them. The DNA for the CDR3 is TGTGCCAGCAGCGCGGTGGAGCAAGAGACCCAGTACTTC. Protein: CASSAVEQETQYF. Filled out from reference TRBV9 and TRBJ2-5, the complete variable domain reads DSGVTQTPKHLITATGQRVTLRCSPRSGDLSVYWYQQSLDQGLQFLIQYYNGEERAKGNILERFSAQQFPDLHSELNLSSLELGDSALYFCASSAVEQETQYFGPGTRLLVL.

About this clone itself: The sample holds other DNA sequences that translate to the same CDR3. This chain uses TRBV6-6 with TRBJ2-7; D might be TRBD1 or TRBD2, each matching 5 bases. The CDR3 sequence is 11 residues long. CDR1 is MNHNY, CDR2 SVGAGI, per germline (reference sequence). Trimming pared 5 bases from V and 3 bases from J, leaving 5 bases between. CDR3 sequence reads: CASSGGYEQYF. The CDR3 coding sequence is TGTGCCAGCAGTGGGGGCTACGAGCAGTACTTC.

The genes are TRBV7-6 and TRBJ2-5, with D uncertain. The V gene lost 1 base and the J gene lost 9 bases, with 12 bases spanning the gap. CDR3 length: 13 amino acids. Germline V gene data show CDR1 as SGHVS and CDR2 as FNYEAQ. The DNA for the CDR3 is TGTGCCAGCAGCTTAGGGCGGCCTGGGTCCCAGTACTTC. Protein sequence: CASSLGRPGSQYF. The full variable domain, with the rest looked up from reference TRBV7-6 and TRBJ2-5, is GAGVSQSPRYKVTKRGQDVALRCDPISGHVSLYWYRQALGQGPEFLTYFNYEAQQDKSGLPNDRFSAERPEGSISTLTIQRTEQRDSAMYRCASSLGRPGSQYFGPGTRLLVL.

The chain recombines TRBV27 with TRBJ2-7, with a possible D match to TRBD2 (6 bases). CDR3 size: 18 residues. Germline V gene data show CDR1 as MNHEY and CDR2 as SMNVEV (reference sequence). The germline V and J ends were trimmed by 6 bases and 3 bases, with 27 bases remaining between them. The CDR3 protein is CASRLGRGNPTSVYEQYF. As DNA, the CDR3 is TGTGCCAGCAGACTTGGGCGGGGCAATCCGACATCCGTCTACGAGCAGTACTTC.

The count of this clone is one. This CDR3 is also generated by other DNA sequences in the sample. The chain links TRBV6-5 to TRBJ1-1, with D perhaps TRBD1 (5 bases). The CDR3 has 15 amino acids. Trimming left V 2 bases short and J 0 bases short, with 10 bases between. Germline CDR1 and CDR2: MNHEY and SVGAGI. The CDR3 region is CASSYGGVMNTEAFF. DNA of the CDR3: TGTGCCAGCAGTTACGGGGGGGTAATGAACACTGAAGCTTTCTTT.

The chain combines TRBV27 with TRBJ2-1; D is possibly TRBD1 or TRBD2 (6 bases each). The CDR3 totals 16 residues. The V end lost 3 bases, the J end lost 7 bases, and 19 bases lay between the germline ends. CDR1 and CDR2 from the germline V gene are MNHEY and SMNVEV (reference sequence). The CDR3 reads CASSFYGGSTLNEQFF. CDR3 DNA sequence: TGTGCCAGCAGTTTTTACGGGGGCTCCACACTTAATGAGCAGTTCTTC.

On this clone itself: This sample includes further DNA sequences coding for the same CDR3. The chain combines TRBV10-3 with TRBJ1-1, with a tentative D call TRBD1 (6 bases). CDR3 length: 15 amino acids. The germline gives CDR1 ENHRY, CDR2 SYGVKD. V lost 0 bases to trimming and J lost 1 base, with 9 bases between them. The CDR3 loop is CAISESAGENTEAFF. As DNA, the CDR3 is TGTGCCATCAGTGAGTCGGCAGGGGAGAACACTGAAGCTTTCTTT.

The chain links TRBV10-3 to TRBJ2-2, with D tentatively TRBD2 (5 bases). The CDR3 has 16 amino acids. Germline CDR1 reads ENHRY; CDR2 reads SYGVKD. The V end was cut by 11 bases, the J end by 0 bases, with 19 bases between. CDR3 in DNA: TGTGCCTCAAAAGCGGATAGAGCCTCGAACACCGGGGAGCTGTTTTTT. Translating it yields CASKADRASNTGELFF.

V gene TRBV6-1 combines with J gene TRBJ2-7; the D gene is possibly TRBD2 (5 bases). V was pared by 7 bases and J by 7 bases, with 20 bases between. Germline loops: CDR1 MNHNS, CDR2 SASEGT. This CDR3 has 14 residues. The CDR3 spells CASITRVSAGEQYF. CDR3 in DNA: TGTGCCAGCATTACTCGGGTCAGTGCGGGTGAGCAGTACTTC.

Details on this clone: The sample carries other DNA sequences with the same CDR3. CDR3 loop: CASSLDAQPQHF. For the CDR3, the DNA is TGTGCCAGCAGCTTAGACGCCCAGCCCCAGCATTTT. The chain joins TRBV7-9 to TRBJ1-5; D is ambiguous. The CDR3 extends over 12 amino acids. The germline V gene has CDR1 SEHNR and CDR2 FQNEAQ (reference sequence). V lost 1 base to trimming and J lost 7 bases, with 5 bases between them. Complete variable domain (other parts from reference TRBV7-9 and TRBJ1-5): DTGVSQNPRHKITKRGQNVTFRCDPISEHNRLYWYRQTLGQGPEFLTYFQNEAQLEKSRLLSDRFSAERPKGSFSTLEIQRTEQGDSAMYLCASSLDAQPQHFGDGTRLSIL.

This sequence joins TRBV30 and TRBJ1-1; D unclear. Germline V gives CDR1 GTSNPN, CDR2 SVGIG (reference sequence). The CDR3 contains 11 residues. Trimming took 3 bases from V and 7 from J, leaving 9 bases between them. CDR3 loop: CAWRDFDEAFF. CDR3 nucleotides: TGTGCCTGGAGGGACTTCGATGAAGCTTTCTTT.

CDR3 sequence reads: CASSQSGTQPRKQYF. The CDR3 nucleotides read TGCGCCAGCAGTCAATCAGGGACTCAACCTCGCAAGCAGTACTTC. This chain uses TRBV23-1 with TRBJ2-7; D is possibly TRBD2 (6 bases). TRBV23-1 is assigned to the ORF class and has an uncertain function. Trimming removed 0 bases from V and 8 bases from J, with 17 bases in between. The CDR3 length is 15 residues.

The chain couples TRBV7-2 to TRBJ2-5; D not certain. CDR3 length: 14 amino acids. CDR1 is SGHTA, CDR2 FQGNSA, per germline. Deletions cut 4 bases from V and 4 bases from J, with 13 bases between. The DNA of the CDR3 is TGTGCCAGCAGCTCCGGCAGCCCCCGAGAGACCCAGTACTTC. Protein sequence: CASSSGSPRETQYF.

Notes on this clone: Other nucleotide sequences in the sample specify the same CDR3. This chain joins TRBV5-1 and TRBJ2-5; TRBD2 agrees at 8 bases. Unmatched junction bases numbered 4, after V lost 4 bases and J lost 2 bases. Germline CDR1 and CDR2: SGHRS and YFSETQ. This CDR3 spans 14 amino acids. The chain's CDR3 is CASSVAGPQETQYF. CDR3 in DNA: TGCGCCAGCAGCGTAGCGGGGCCTCAAGAGACCCAGTACTTC.

The chain carries TRBV29-1 and TRBJ2-2, with 7 bases lining up with TRBD1. V lost 4 bases and J lost 3; bases outside the gene matches: 2. The CDR3 is 13 residues long. Germline CDR1 and CDR2: SQVTM and ANQGSEA. CDR3 loop: CSVAGQYTGELFF. The DNA of the CDR3 is TGCAGCGTTGCGGGACAGTACACCGGGGAGCTGTTTTTT.

This chain joins TRBV18 and TRBJ2-7; 9 positions match TRBD1. This CDR3 is 13 amino acids long. Unmatched junction bases numbered 6, after V lost 5 bases and J lost 7 bases. Germline CDR1 is KGHSH and CDR2 is LQKENI. CDR3 sequence reads: CASSERQGGEQYF. DNA for the CDR3: TGTGCCAGCTCAGAGAGACAGGGGGGAGAGCAGTACTTC.

V usage is TRBV7-7 and J usage is TRBJ2-7; 8 bases align to TRBD1. This CDR3 is built from 17 residues. V shed 6 bases, J shed 0 bases, and the junction held 13 bases outside the gene matches. The germline V gene encodes CDR1 SSHAT and CDR2 FNYEAQ (reference sequence). This CDR3 is CASSKPRWDRRSYEQYF. In nucleotides, the CDR3 is TGTGCCAGCAGTAAACCCCGCTGGGACAGGCGCTCCTACGAGCAGTACTTC.

The CDR3 region is CASTPGTAGNSPLHF. The CDR3 coding sequence is TGCGCCAGCACCCCAGGGACGGCCGGTAATTCACCCCTCCACTTT. This sequence joins TRBV5-1 and TRBJ1-6; a possible D gene is TRBD1 (5 bases). V lost 6 bases and J 6 bases, leaving 16 bases between the germline ends. This CDR3 region has 15 residues. In germline, CDR1 is SGHRS, CDR2 YFSETQ. Looking up the rest from reference TRBV5-1 and TRBJ1-6 gives the full variable domain: KAGVTQTPRYLIKTRGQQVTLSCSPISGHRSVSWYQQTPGQGLQFLFEYFSETQRNKGNFPGRFSGRQFSNSRSEMNVSTLELGDSALYLCASTPGTAGNSPLHFGNGTRLTVT.

This rearrangement joins TRBV6-5 to TRBJ1-1, with D perhaps TRBD1 (6 bases). The CDR3 runs 13 residues. Trimming cost V 6 bases and J 3 bases, with 11 bases left between them. Looked up from germline, CDR1 is MNHEY and CDR2 is SVGAGI. The CDR3 sequence is CASSRSGDTEAFF. CDR3 in DNA: TGTGCCAGCAGCAGATCAGGGGACACTGAAGCTTTCTTT.

The V and J genes are TRBV11-2 and TRBJ2-7; 7 bases align to TRBD1. V lost 6 bases, J lost 5 bases, and 10 bases stayed unmatched. Germline CDR1 SGHAT, CDR2 FQNNGV. CDR3 length equals 14 residues. DNA of the CDR3: TGTGCCAGCAGTCCAGTGACAGGGCTCGACGAGCAGTACTTC. Its translation is CASSPVTGLDEQYF. Based on the CDR3 plus reference TRBV11-2 and TRBJ2-7, the full variable domain is EAGVAQSPRYKIIEKRQSVAFWCNPISGHATLYWYQQILGQGPKLLIQFQNNGVVDDSQLPKDRFSAERLKGVDSTLKIQPAKLEDSAVYLCASSPVTGLDEQYFGPGTRLTVT.

This clone was seen once. This rearrangement joins TRBV28 to TRBJ1-3, with D perhaps matching TRBD1 (6 bases). This CDR3 comprises 15 residues. Germline values: CDR1 MDHEN, CDR2 SYDVKM. The V end lost 7 bases, the J end lost 4 bases, and 17 bases lay between the germline ends. The CDR3 DNA follows: TGTGCCAGCATCCAGGCAGGGGCAACCGGAAACACCATATATTTT. Translation gives CASIQAGATGNTIYF.

J is TRBJ1-4 and V is TRBV4-3, with D possibly TRBD1 on 6 matching bases. The CDR3 has 14 residues. V lost 4 bases and J lost 8, with 14 bases in between. Germline CDR1 and CDR2: LGHNA and YSLEER. The CDR3 loop is CASSRGGGREKLFF. The CDR3, as DNA: TGCGCCAGCAGCCGCGGAGGGGGGAGGGAAAAACTGTTTTTT.